The 3 T cell receptor beta chains below come from one sample, sequenced in a study of blood T cell repertoires in COVID-19. Libraries were prepared by immunoSEQ multiplex PCR; TCRdb keeps only in-frame clonotypes and omits some of them. Of some 110,000 clones listed, about 82% are singletons. Input material: peripheral blood. These receptors all come from a man between 60 and 70 years old with active or convalescent COVID-19.

This clone has only a few counts. V usage is TRBV7-8 and J usage is TRBJ1-1; 7 nucleotides match TRBD1. V trimming: 1 base; J trimming: 1 base; junction bases outside the gene matches: 9. The CDR3 is 17 residues long. Per germline, CDR1 SGHVS and CDR2 FQNEAQ. CDR3 DNA sequence: TGTGCCAGCAGCTTAGATAGGGCAGGGGGAAAGAACACTGAAGCTTTCTTT. It specifies CASSLDRAGGKNTEAFF.

The CDR3, as DNA: TGTGCCAGCAGAAACACAGGGGACGGTGGCTACACCTTC. Amino acids: CASRNTGDGGYTF. The V gene is TRBV3-1 (or the pseudogene TRBV3-2), the J gene TRBJ1-2; TRBD1 aligns across 7 bases. This CDR3 has 13 amino acids. Per the germline V gene, CDR1 is LGHDT and CDR2 is YNNKEL (reference sequence). With 6 bases clipped from V and 7 bases from J, the junction kept 8 bases outside the gene matches.

The V gene is TRBV6-1, the J gene TRBJ1-6, with D maybe TRBD1 (5 bases). The V and J ends lost 3 bases and 7 bases respectively, with 19 bases between them. The CDR3 loop spans 17 amino acids. Germline loops: CDR1 MNHNS, CDR2 SASEGT. The CDR3, as DNA: TGTGCCAGCAGTGAGCCAATGGGGGGTACGAGAAATTCACCCCTCCACTTT. This encodes CASSEPMGGTRNSPLHF.